This entry lists 10 T cell receptor beta chains sequenced from one sample in a study of early stage breast cancer tumors. The assay was immunoSEQ multiplex PCR, and TCRdb's table has in-frame clones only and misses some. The table lists some 47,000 clones, 75% to 85% of them singletons. The sequencing input was blood. The receptors shown here come from a person in their fifties or sixties with breast cancer.

V gene TRBV2 combines with J gene TRBJ2-6, with no clear D. Germline V lookup: CDR1 SNHLY, CDR2 FYNNEI. This CDR3 has 14 residues. Trimming removed 8 bases from V and 2 bases from J, with 10 bases in between. The CDR3 sequence: CASCSQPGANVLTF. The CDR3, as DNA: TGTGCCAGCTGCAGCCAGCCTGGGGCCAACGTCCTGACTTTC.

This chain links TRBV10-3 with TRBJ2-6, with 9 bases identical to TRBD1. CDR1 and CDR2 (germline): ENHRY, SYGVKD. Trimming took 6 bases from V and 4 from J; bases not matched to a gene: 7. This CDR3 has 16 amino acids. CDR3 sequence reads: CAISYRGLGGANVLTF. CDR3 sequence (DNA): TGTGCCATCAGCTACAGGGGGCTGGGAGGGGCCAACGTCCTGACTTTC.

The gene calls are TRBV29-1 and TRBJ1-5; D uncertain. CDR3 length: 14 residues. Germline V lookup: CDR1 SQVTM, CDR2 ANQGSEA. V was shortened by 7 bases and J by 3 bases, with 16 bases between the two germline ends. CDR3 residues: CSAVLLSNNQPQHF. The CDR3 region has the DNA TGCAGCGCCGTCCTCCTCAGTAACAATCAGCCCCAGCATTTT.

This chain joins TRBV27 and TRBJ2-7; possible D gene TRBD1, 6 bases. The CDR3 loop spans 16 amino acids. CDR1 is MNHEY and CDR2 is SMNVEV in the germline V gene (reference sequence). Trimming took off 4 bases at V and 2 bases at J, with 18 bases between the two ends. The CDR3 DNA is TGTGCCAGCAGTTACCAGACAGGCCCCGGAACCTACGAGCAGTACTTC. It specifies CASSYQTGPGTYEQYF.

The table lists this clone with a count of one. The J gene is TRBJ1-2, the V gene TRBV15, with 7 bases lining up with TRBD1. This CDR3 region has 16 residues. Per the germline V gene, CDR1 is LNHNV and CDR2 is YYDKDF (reference sequence). The V gene end was trimmed by 1 base and the J gene end by 8 bases; junction bases not matched to a gene: 13. The CDR3 is CATSRGGFRGSEGYTF. In DNA, the CDR3 is TGTGCCACCAGCAGAGGGGGATTCAGGGGGTCGGAAGGCTACACCTTC.

This chain joins TRBV11-3 and TRBJ2-4; D unclear. Looked up from germline, CDR1 is SGHNT and CDR2 is YENEEA. V was pared by 4 bases and J by 8 bases, with 15 bases between. The CDR3 is 14 residues long. The CDR3 reads CASSSPFGSDIQYF. In nucleotides, the CDR3 is TGTGCCAGCAGCTCCCCTTTTGGTTCGGACATTCAGTACTTC.

Details on this clone: Sequence at one end of the junction differs from germline and may be a read error. V is TRBV5-1 and J is TRBJ2-5, with D unresolved. The CDR3 is made up of 13 amino acids. CDR1 and CDR2 (germline): SGHRS, YFSETQ. This CDR3 is CASSSDFQGTQYF. DNA for the CDR3: TGCGCCAGCAGTAGTGACTTCCAAGGGACCCAGTACTTC.

The rearrangement links TRBV2 to TRBJ2-6; no clear D. This CDR3 is 16 amino acids long. The germline V gene has CDR1 SNHLY and CDR2 FYNNEI. Trimming shortened V by 8 bases and J by 2 bases, and 16 bases separated the two germline ends. CDR3 protein: CASVRYYNTGANVLTF. In DNA, the CDR3 is TGTGCCAGCGTACGATATTACAATACTGGGGCCAACGTCCTGACTTTC.

The rearrangement uses TRBV10-3 and TRBJ1-2; TRBD1 might be the D (5 bases). Germline CDR1 reads ENHRY; CDR2 reads SYGVKD. The CDR3 spans 17 residues. With 0 bases removed from V and 7 bases from J, the gap between germline ends came to 21 bases. CDR3 region: CAISESTFIGGGSGYTF. CDR3 in DNA: TGTGCCATCAGTGAGTCGACATTTATCGGTGGGGGTTCTGGCTACACCTTC.

The genes are TRBV5-5 and TRBJ2-3; D is unresolved. V was shortened by 0 bases and J by 2 bases, with 1 base between the two germline ends. The CDR3 contains 12 residues. CDR1 SGHKS and CDR2 YYEKEE come from the germline V gene (reference sequence). CDR3 bases: TGTGCCAGCAGCTTGGCCACAGATACGCAGTATTTT. Protein: CASSLATDTQYF.